These 25 T cell receptor beta chains were all obtained from the same sample, sequenced in a study of blood T cell repertoires in COVID-19. The protocol was immunoSEQ multiplex PCR, while the TCRdb copy is restricted to in-frame clones and leaves out a portion. Of around 100,000 clones listed, around 89% are singletons. The sample comprised peripheral blood. These TCRs come from a middle-aged man with COVID-19, enrolled during active disease.

This clone was picked up one time. The genes are TRBV5-4 and TRBJ1-5, with TRBD1 matching over 10 bases. CDR1 SGHNT and CDR2 YYREEE come from the germline V gene (reference sequence). The CDR3 is made up of 17 amino acids. The V segment lost 1 base and the J segment 3 bases; nucleotides outside the gene matches: 7. The DNA of the CDR3 is TGTGCCAGCAGCTTGAACCGGGACAGGGGACCCAATCAGCCCCAGCATTTT. It specifies CASSLNRDRGPNQPQHF.

The chain carries TRBV11-2 and TRBJ1-4; 7 bases agree with TRBD1. CDR1 and CDR2 (germline): SGHAT, FQNNGV. This CDR3 contains 14 residues. J lost 8 bases, V lost 5 bases, and 8 bases had no gene match. The CDR3 here is CASSIHRGGEKLFF. The DNA of the CDR3 is TGTGCCAGCAGCATCCACAGGGGAGGCGAAAAACTGTTTTTT.

This chain links TRBV24-1 with TRBJ1-2; no definite D call. Trimming took 1 base from V and 7 from J, leaving 6 bases between them. This CDR3 comprises 12 residues. CDR1 and CDR2 from the germline V gene are KGHDR and SFDVKD. The CDR3 nucleotides read TGTGCCACCAGTGATTTTGCGTCTGGCTACACCTTC. This codes for CATSDFASGYTF.

The rearrangement joins TRBV4-2 to TRBJ2-5, with D unresolved. V was clipped by 1 base and J by 2 bases, with 11 bases between them. The V gene's germline CDR1 is LGHNA and CDR2 YNFKEQ. This CDR3 region has 15 residues. For the CDR3, the DNA is TGTGCCAGCAGCCAAGTCGGCGCGGCACAAGAGACCCAGTACTTC. Its translation is CASSQVGAAQETQYF.

This chain links TRBV3-1 (or the pseudogene TRBV3-2) with TRBJ1-3; TRBD1 is a possible D gene (6 bases). There are 16 residues in the CDR3. The V end lost 6 bases, the J end lost 0 bases, and 15 bases lay between the germline ends. Germline assignment: CDR1 LGHDT and CDR2 YNNKEL (reference sequence). The chain's CDR3 is CASRGADKSSGNTIYF. DNA for the CDR3: TGTGCCAGCAGGGGGGCGGACAAGAGCTCTGGAAACACCATATATTTT.

The rearrangement links TRBV19 to TRBJ2-5, with no clear D. In germline, CDR1 is LNHDA, CDR2 SQIVND (reference sequence). V was shortened by 4 bases and J by 5 bases, with 17 bases between the two germline ends. The CDR3 is 15 amino acids. CDR3 region: CASSSLAPPQETQYF. The CDR3 DNA reads as TGTGCCAGTAGTAGCCTGGCCCCACCCCAGGAGACCCAGTACTTC.

V usage is TRBV6-2 or TRBV6-3 and J usage is TRBJ1-2, with D perhaps TRBD1 (6 bases). The CDR3 totals 16 residues. V lost 0 bases, J lost 2 bases, and 13 bases lay in between. Germline-derived CDR1 and CDR2 are MNHEY and SVGEGT. CDR3 amino acids: CASSYSKRGANYGYTF. In nucleotides, the CDR3 is TGTGCCAGCAGTTACTCGAAGCGGGGGGCGAACTATGGCTACACCTTC.

The J gene is TRBJ1-5, the V gene TRBV19; 8 nucleotides match TRBD1. The junction had 10 bases not matched to a gene; V was cut back by 6 bases and J by 6 bases. This CDR3 has 15 amino acids. CDR1 and CDR2 from the germline V gene are LNHDA and SQIVND (reference sequence). The DNA for the CDR3 is TGTGCCAGTAGGTTGACAGGGGAGGGGAGTCAGCCCCAGCATTTT. Its translation is CASRLTGEGSQPQHF.

The chain employs TRBV11-2 and TRBJ2-7; D perhaps matches TRBD2 (6 bases). The CDR3 contains 16 residues. Germline values: CDR1 SGHAT, CDR2 FQNNGV. V lost 9 bases and J 0 bases, leaving 21 bases between the germline ends. The CDR3 DNA is TGTGCCAGGCGGAGGGAATTGGGACTCAGCTCCTACGAGCAGTACTTC. It translates to CARRRELGLSSYEQYF.

The V call is TRBV6-5, the J call TRBJ1-1; 8 bases match TRBD1. Germline CDR1 and CDR2: MNHEY and SVGAGI. There are 16 residues in the CDR3. J lost 11 bases, V lost 4 bases, and 18 bases had no gene match. The CDR3, as DNA: TGTGCCAGCAGTTTATCACAAGATCTCCAGGGGGCGGGCGCTTTCTTT. Translated: CASSLSQDLQGAGAFF.

The chain carries TRBV5-6 and TRBJ2-3; D is unclear. The V and J ends lost 3 bases and 0 bases respectively, with 5 bases between them. CDR1 is SGHDT and CDR2 is YYEEEE in the germline V gene. This CDR3 has 13 residues. In nucleotides, the CDR3 is TGTGCCAGCAGCTGGCACAGCACAGATACGCAGTATTTT. This encodes CASSWHSTDTQYF.

This clone was observed once. The CDR3 DNA reads as TGTGCCAGCTCATCTATGGGCACAGATACGCAGTATTTT. Protein product: CASSSMGTDTQYF. V gene TRBV18 combines with J gene TRBJ2-3; D call uncertain. CDR1 is KGHSH and CDR2 is LQKENI in the germline V gene. This CDR3 has 13 residues. V was clipped by 5 bases and J by 1 base, with 7 bases between them. The full variable domain, rest sourced from reference TRBV18 and TRBJ2-3, is NAGVMQNPRHLVRRRGQEARLRCSPMKGHSHVYWYRQLPEEGLKFMVYLQKENIIDESGMPKERFSAEFPKEGPSILRIQQVVRGDSAAYFCASSSMGTDTQYFGPGTRLTVL.

V gene TRBV7-9 combines with J gene TRBJ2-1; 12 nucleotides match TRBD2. Germline-derived CDR1 and CDR2 are SEHNR and FQNEAQ (reference sequence). After removal of 5 bases from V and 2 bases from J, the junction contained 7 bases not matched to a gene. The CDR3 consists of 17 residues. The CDR3, as DNA: TGTGCCAGCAGCCCGGGACTAGCGGGTGTAACCTACAATGAGCAGTTCTTC. Protein product: CASSPGLAGVTYNEQFF.

V usage is TRBV7-9 and J usage is TRBJ1-2; D is uncertain. The V end lost 2 bases, the J end lost 13 bases, and 17 bases lay between the germline ends. Per germline, CDR1 SEHNR and CDR2 FQNEAQ (reference sequence). This CDR3 region has 13 residues. The CDR3 bases are TGTGCCAGCAGCTTACTCCAGGAATCGATGCGCACCTTC. Translated, it gives CASSLLQESMRTF.

The chain uses TRBV11-3 and TRBJ1-1; D ambiguous. The V gene's germline CDR1 is SGHNT and CDR2 YENEEA. The ends were cut back, 3 bases at V and 4 bases at J, with 9 bases in the middle. The CDR3 is 13 amino acids. CDR3 DNA sequence: TGTGCCAGCAGCTTGGAAGGGAGCACTGAAGCTTTCTTT. It specifies CASSLEGSTEAFF.

The chain links TRBV7-8 to TRBJ1-1, with D possibly matching TRBD1 (6 bases). Germline V gives CDR1 SGHVS, CDR2 FQNEAQ. V lost 1 base and J lost 6, with 18 bases in between. The length of the CDR3 is 16 residues. DNA for the CDR3: TGTGCCAGCAGCTTAGGGTCGGTCCGAACAGGGTCTGAAGCTTTCTTT. Its translation is CASSLGSVRTGSEAFF.

The chain couples TRBV12-3 or TRBV12-4 to TRBJ1-1, with D hard to call. V lost 2 bases to trimming and J lost 11 bases, with 15 bases between them. The CDR3 runs to 13 residues. CDR3 in DNA: TGTGCCAGCAGTTTACTGGTGAATACTCTGGCTTTCTTT. This gives the protein CASSLLVNTLAFF.

The genes are TRBV5-1 and TRBJ2-7; 7 bases line up with TRBD2. J lost 4 bases, V lost 4 bases, and 14 bases had no gene match. The CDR3 loop spans 16 amino acids. CDR1 SGHRS and CDR2 YFSETQ come from the germline V gene. DNA for the CDR3: TGCGCCAGCAGCCCGAGGGGCGGCGGGGGTTATTACGAGCAGTACTTC. It specifies CASSPRGGGGYYEQYF.

The chain has TRBV5-4 and TRBJ1-1, with D uncertain. The CDR3 extends over 15 amino acids. Deletions cut 1 base from V and 1 base from J, with 11 bases between. Germline V gene data show CDR1 as SGHNT and CDR2 as YYREEE (reference sequence). CDR3 bases: TGTGCCAGCAGCTTGAGAGCTCCAGGGAACACTGAAGCTTTCTTT. Its translation is CASSLRAPGNTEAFF.

V and J are TRBV6-5 and TRBJ2-1, with 7 bases that match TRBD2. Trimming took 2 bases from V and 3 from J; bases not matched to a gene: 4. The length of the CDR3 is 15 residues. Germline CDR1 is MNHEY and CDR2 is SVGAGI. The CDR3 is CASSYTRGIYNEQFF. Written as DNA, the CDR3 is TGTGCCAGCAGTTACACGCGGGGGATCTACAATGAGCAGTTCTTC.

V gene TRBV5-1 combines with J gene TRBJ1-3; perhaps TRBD1 as D (6 bases). Germline V gene sequence: CDR1 SGHRS, CDR2 YFSETQ. Trimming pared 2 bases from V and 2 bases from J, leaving 17 bases between. CDR3 length: 17 amino acids. The CDR3 spells CASSFWDTGSPGNTIYF. The CDR3 DNA sequence: TGCGCCAGCAGCTTTTGGGACACCGGATCTCCTGGAAACACCATATATTTT.

This chain uses TRBV7-8 with TRBJ2-7; D unclear. The ends were cut back, 8 bases at V and 3 bases at J, with 20 bases in the middle. There are 15 residues in the CDR3. Germline CDR1 and CDR2: SGHVS and FQNEAQ. The CDR3 DNA follows: TGTGCCAGCGTCGGCGGAAGCAGATCCCTCTACGAGCAGTACTTC. Amino acids: CASVGGSRSLYEQYF. The variable domain in full, with the rest retrieved from reference TRBV7-8 and TRBJ2-7, is GAGVSQSPRYKVAKRGQDVALRCDPISGHVSLFWYQQALGQGPEFLTYFQNEAQLDKSGLPSDRFFAERPEGSVSTLKIQRTQQEDSAVYLCASVGGSRSLYEQYFGPGTRLTVT.

In DNA, the CDR3 is TGTGCCACCAGAGGGGGGGCGGGTCAGCCCCAGCATTTT. It yields the protein CATRGGAGQPQHF. The V call is TRBV15, the J call TRBJ1-5; D is possibly TRBD1 (6 bases). Looked up from germline, CDR1 is LNHNV and CDR2 is YYDKDF (reference sequence). CDR3 size: 13 residues. Between the trimmed V and J ends, which lost 6 bases and 6 bases, there was a span of 12 bases.

The chain couples TRBV28 to TRBJ2-3; 13 bases agree with TRBD2. The V segment lost 2 bases and the J segment 2 bases; nucleotides outside the gene matches: 1. CDR1 and CDR2 from the germline V gene are MDHEN and SYDVKM. The CDR3 loop spans 16 amino acids. For the CDR3, the DNA is TGTGCCAGCAGTTTAGGACTAGCGGGGGTCACAGATACGCAGTATTTT. Its protein is CASSLGLAGVTDTQYF.

The chain couples TRBV7-9 to TRBJ1-2, with a weak D call TRBD1 (6 bases). Germline V gene lookup returns CDR1 SEHNR and CDR2 FQNEAQ (reference sequence). With 2 bases removed from V and 6 bases from J, the gap between germline ends came to 16 bases. The CDR3 is made up of 15 amino acids. CDR3 sequence: CASSLPPGAGDGYTF. CDR3 nucleotides: TGTGCCAGCAGCTTACCCCCAGGGGCTGGGGATGGCTACACCTTC.